This is a list of T cell receptor beta chains from one sample in a study of blood T cell repertoires in COVID-19. Method: immunoSEQ multiplex PCR; TCRdb's copy keeps in-frame clones and lacks some. The sample yields fewer than 350,000 clones, around 90% seen once. The specimen sequenced was peripheral blood. The receptors were sampled from a woman in her thirties with COVID-19, enrolled during active disease. Each CDR3 is given with its conserved first and last residue. Each record gives: V gene, J gene, clone size, D gene, CDR3 DNA, CDR3 protein. D genes are given only for firm matches. Clone sizes are given selectively: once, few, many, or a class where the clone is expanded.

TRBV2	TRBJ1-2	few	-	-	CASSTSTGSTRGYTF
TRBV9	TRBJ1-4	-	TRBD1	TGTGCCAGCAGCGGACAGGGGGCGCTTAGTGAAAAACTGTTTTTT	CASSGQGALSEKLFF
TRBV5-6	TRBJ2-1	once	TRBD2	TGTGCCAGCAGCTTGGCGCCTAGCGGGAGTTTTAATGAGCAGTTCTTC	CASSLAPSGSFNEQFF
TRBV2	TRBJ2-5	once	TRBD2	TGTGCCAGCAGTGAACTGGGACTAGCGGGAGGTTTCGAGGAGACCCAGTACTTC	CASSELGLAGGFEETQYF
TRBV2	TRBJ2-7	-	-	TGTGCCAGCCTGCGCGGGGTCTACGAGCAGTACTTC	CASLRGVYEQYF
TRBV27	TRBJ1-1	-	-	TGTGCCAGCAGCCGCGGGGGAGGGACTGAAGCTTTCTTT	CASSRGGGTEAFF
TRBV24-1	TRBJ2-5	-	TRBD1	TGTGCGACAGGGGCAGGTAGAAGGGAGACCCAGTACTTC	CATGAGRRETQYF
TRBV4-2	TRBJ1-1	-	-	TGTGCCAGCAGCCAAGATCTCCAGCCCCAAGGGGCCCTGAACACTGAAGCTTTCTTT	CASSQDLQPQGALNTEAFF
TRBV28	TRBJ1-1	-	-	TGTGCCAGCAATAGATTTACAGGCGGCGGAGCTTTCTTT	CASNRFTGGGAFF
TRBV6-5	TRBJ1-1	-	TRBD1	TGTGCCAGCAGCCAAGGGACAGGCCGCAACACTGAAGCTTTCTTT	CASSQGTGRNTEAFF
TRBV29-1	TRBJ2-1	-	TRBD2	TGCAGCGCTTCTAGCGGGGTTTACAATGAGCAGTTCTTC	CSASSGVYNEQFF
TRBV7-3	TRBJ2-2	-	-	TGTGCCAGCAGCTTAACACTAGCGAACACCGGGGAGCTGTTTTTT	CASSLTLANTGELFF
TRBV7-9	TRBJ2-2	few	-	TGTGCCAGCAGCCCGGAGGCCGGGGAGCTGTTTTTT	CASSPEAGELFF
TRBV24-1	TRBJ1-2	-	-	TGTGCCACCGAGGGAGCGGCAGGCCATGGCTACACCTTC	CATEGAAGHGYTF
TRBV29-1	TRBJ2-3	-	TRBD2	TGCAGCGTTGAAAGTAATAGTGCGACTAGCGGGAGCACAGATACGCAGTATTTT	CSVESNSATSGSTDTQYF
TRBV30	TRBJ2-7	-	-	TGTGCCTGGAGTCCCGGGTTCCACGAGCAGTACTTC	CAWSPGFHEQYF
TRBV28	TRBJ1-4	-	TRBD1	TGTGCCAGCAGTGTTGATACAGGGGGCGTCGAAAAACTGTTTTTT	CASSVDTGGVEKLFF
TRBV7-3	TRBJ2-2	many	TRBD2	TGTGCCAGCAGCTTGACCGGACTAGCGGGAATTAAGGACACCGGGGAGCTGTTTTTT	CASSLTGLAGIKDTGELFF
TRBV27	TRBJ2-1	-	-	TGTGCCAGCAGTCAGTCCTTTGAGCAGTTCTTC	CASSQSFEQFF
TRBV18	TRBJ1-3	once	-	TGTGCCAGCTCATCCCCGGGGAACTCTGGAAACACCATATATTTT	CASSSPGNSGNTIYF
TRBV6-5	TRBJ1-1	-	TRBD1	TGTGCCAGCAGCCCGACAGGGACCACTGAAGCTTTCTTT	CASSPTGTTEAFF
TRBV27	TRBJ2-3	-	TRBD2	TGTGCCAGCAGTTTATCAGGACTAGCGTGGGCAGATACGCAGTATTTT	CASSLSGLAWADTQYF